One sample yielded the 16 T cell receptor beta chains listed below, sequenced in a study of cytomegalovirus exposure and HLA in healthy donors. Researchers ran the PCR with 60 Vbeta and 13 Jbeta primers. Sequenced by immunoSEQ multiplex PCR; TCRdb stores in-frame clones only, minus some. The sample lists around 190,000 clones; 81% were seen once. Sample: PBMCs. These receptors all come from a man in his forties in good health and CMV-seropositive.

There are a few counts of this clone. V and J are TRBV7-9 and TRBJ2-1; TRBD2 matches 8 bases. The ends lost 7 bases at V and 4 bases at J; junction bases unmatched: 9. CDR3 size: 15 residues. Germline CDR1 is SEHNR and CDR2 is FQNEAQ (reference sequence). CDR3 nucleotides: TGTGCCAGCACCCCTGTGGGCGGGGGGTACAATGAGCAGTTCTTC. It encodes CASTPVGGGYNEQFF.

The V gene is TRBV6-1, the J gene TRBJ2-4, with TRBD1 as a possible D gene (6 bases). This CDR3 has 15 amino acids. Trimming removed 4 bases from V and 2 bases from J, with 12 bases in between. Germline CDR1 is MNHNS and CDR2 is SASEGT. CDR3 amino acids: CASSVTGLTKNIQYF. In nucleotides, the CDR3 is TGTGCCAGCAGTGTAACAGGGTTGACCAAAAACATTCAGTACTTC.

The genes are TRBV10-2 and TRBJ2-7, with TRBD1 as a possible D gene (5 bases). Trimming pared 3 bases from V and 5 bases from J, leaving 14 bases between. Germline CDR1 and CDR2: WSHSY and SAAADI. This CDR3 is 14 amino acids long. The CDR3 region is CASSDQQAFHEQYF. The CDR3 DNA is TGCGCCAGCAGTGACCAACAGGCATTCCACGAGCAGTACTTC.

The chain joins TRBV29-1 to TRBJ2-3; TRBD2 agrees at 9 bases. V lost 4 bases and J lost 6; bases outside the gene matches: 5. Per the germline V gene, CDR1 is SQVTM and CDR2 is ANQGSEA. This CDR3 has 13 amino acids. CDR3 in DNA: TGCAGCGTTGCGACTAGCGGTGGTGATACGCAGTATTTT. Encoded protein: CSVATSGGDTQYF.

The genes are TRBV5-1 and TRBJ2-5; maybe TRBD2 (6 bases). Germline V gives CDR1 SGHRS, CDR2 YFSETQ. Trimming removed 0 bases from V and 12 bases from J, with 12 bases in between. CDR3 length equals 12 residues. The CDR3 is CASSLEGRGKYF. The DNA for the CDR3 is TGCGCCAGCAGCTTGGAAGGGCGCGGGAAGTACTTC.

For the CDR3, the DNA is TGTGCCAGCAGCTTAGACAGGTCCGAATCACCCCTCCACTTT. As protein: CASSLDRSESPLHF. The chain is built from TRBV7-8 and TRBJ1-6; the D gene is possibly TRBD1 (5 bases). There are 14 residues in the CDR3. With 1 base removed from V and 10 bases from J, the gap between germline ends came to 11 bases. The V gene's germline CDR1 is SGHVS and CDR2 FQNEAQ.

A few counts support this clone. The chain is built from TRBV29-1 and TRBJ2-7, with D perhaps matching TRBD1 (5 bases). This CDR3 region has 12 residues. The V end was cut by 3 bases, the J end by 3 bases, with 9 bases between. The germline CDR1 and CDR2 sequences are SQVTM and ANQGSEA. The CDR3 DNA is TGCAGCGTTGAGGGGCAGTTCTACGAGCAGTACTTC. Protein sequence: CSVEGQFYEQYF.

The chain employs TRBV6-5 and TRBJ1-4; 8 bases are shared with TRBD1. The CDR3 length is 15 residues. In germline, CDR1 is MNHEY, CDR2 SVGAGI. Trimming took 4 bases from V and 7 from J; bases not matched to a gene: 8. The CDR3 spells CASSSTTGAFEKLFF. Here the CDR3 DNA reads TGTGCCAGCAGTTCAACGACAGGGGCGTTTGAAAAACTGTTTTTT.

A single count supports this clone. This chain connects TRBV18 to TRBJ2-5; 8 bases line up with TRBD1. V lost 2 bases, J lost 5 bases, and 4 bases stayed unmatched. The CDR3 is 14 residues long. Germline V gene data show CDR1 as KGHSH and CDR2 as LQKENI. This CDR3 is CASSPTGGRETQYF. CDR3 nucleotide sequence: TGTGCCAGCTCACCAACAGGGGGAAGGGAGACCCAGTACTTC.

The chain combines TRBV27 with TRBJ2-7; 8 bases fit TRBD1. There are 15 residues in the CDR3. Per the germline V gene, CDR1 is MNHEY and CDR2 is SMNVEV (reference sequence). Trimming cost V 5 bases and J 0 bases; bases outside gene matches: 6. This CDR3 is CASSPRQGSSYEQYF. CDR3 DNA: TGTGCCAGCAGTCCGCGACAGGGGAGCTCCTACGAGCAGTACTTC.

The chain employs TRBV18 and TRBJ1-4; D is unresolved. Germline lookup yields CDR1 KGHSH and CDR2 LQKENI. Trimming cost V 6 bases and J 8 bases, with 10 bases left between them. CDR3 size: 12 residues. The CDR3 loop is CASSPRGEKLFF. The CDR3 DNA reads as TGTGCCAGCTCGCCCCGAGGGGAAAAACTGTTTTTT.

V is TRBV6-1 and J is TRBJ2-5; 8 bases are shared with TRBD2. The assigned J gene may be wrong: the sequence end matches TRBJ2-7 better. The CDR3 runs to 15 residues. CDR1 and CDR2 (germline): MNHNS, SASEGT. CDR3 DNA sequence: TGTGCCAGCAGTGTCGGACTAGCAGGAGACTACGAGCAGTACTTC. This gives the protein CASSVGLAGDYEQYF.

This clone was counted once. The V gene is TRBV29-1, the J gene TRBJ2-3, with D possibly being TRBD2 (7 bases). CDR3 length equals 15 residues. The V gene's germline CDR1 is SQVTM and CDR2 ANQGSEA. Trimming removed 3 bases at V and 0 bases at J, with 13 bases between. CDR3 residues: CSVDQRDTSTDTQYF. CDR3 DNA sequence: TGCAGCGTTGACCAGCGGGACACTAGCACAGATACGCAGTATTTT.

The chain uses TRBV5-1 and TRBJ2-5; TRBD2 agrees at 15 bases. CDR1 is SGHRS and CDR2 is YFSETQ in the germline V gene. After removal of 1 base from V and 2 bases from J, the junction contained 6 bases not matched to a gene. The CDR3 runs to 18 residues. CDR3 residues: CASSLLPGTSGGQETQYF. In DNA, the CDR3 is TGCGCCAGCAGCTTGCTTCCCGGGACTAGCGGGGGGCAAGAGACCCAGTACTTC.

The chain carries TRBV7-9 and TRBJ2-4; 8 nucleotides agree with TRBD1. Germline trimming cut 2 bases from V and 8 bases from J; bases unmatched to any gene: 5. This CDR3 has 14 amino acids. Germline V lookup: CDR1 SEHNR, CDR2 FQNEAQ (reference sequence). CDR3 sequence: CASSLQGAGDIQYF. CDR3 bases: TGTGCCAGCAGCTTACAGGGGGCCGGGGACATTCAGTACTTC.

The rearrangement links TRBV6-6 to TRBJ2-5, with TRBD2 matching over 7 bases. With 5 bases clipped from V and 7 bases from J, the junction kept 7 bases outside the gene matches. The germline gives CDR1 MNHNY, CDR2 SVGAGI (reference sequence). This CDR3 has 13 amino acids. The CDR3 is CASSPTSQATQYF. Written as DNA, the CDR3 is TGTGCCAGCAGTCCGACTAGCCAGGCGACCCAGTACTTC.